This T cell receptor beta chain is from a study of cytomegalovirus exposure and HLA in healthy donors. Vbeta (60) and Jbeta (13) primers were used in the PCR. Under the authors' procedure: A follow-up analysis tallied tens of millions of unique TCR beta chains, 8.5 million to 14 million shared. Using immunoSEQ multiplex PCR, the repertoire was profiled, and TCRdb retains in-frame clones only, with some absent. That table furnishes V, J and clone size, whereas the DNA furnished D and trimming. Among hundreds of thousands of clones listed, 65% to 85% were seen once. Study-wide points: A missense DCLRE1C variant was associated with V- and J-gene trimming of TCR beta chains in a later analysis, and an independent cohort replicated the association. Being productive about 87% or about 30% of the time was typical of most TCR beta V segments in an earlier analysis. Indistinguishability led to the exclusion of some V segments, TRBV6-2 and TRBV6-3 included.

Worth noting for this clone: The antigen is not known.

CDR3 length: 16 amino acids. Germline V lookup: CDR1 MGHRA, CDR2 YSYEKL. V lost 3 bases and J 2 bases, leaving 14 bases between the germline ends. The clonotype comes from a boy aged 2 to 10 in good health and CMV-seronegative. Specimen: PBMCs. V gene TRBV4-1 combines with J gene TRBJ2-1; D is perhaps TRBD2 (6 bases). This CDR3 is CASSHWDSNPYNEQFF. The CDR3 nucleotides are TGCGCCAGCAGCCACTGGGACTCCAACCCCTACAATGAGCAGTTCTTC.